Described below is a single TCR beta chain sequence and its context. Other DNA sequences in this specimen translate into the identical CDR3. Trimming at V came to 0 bases and at J to 2 bases, leaving 3 bases not matched to a gene. The CDR3 has 15 residues. Germline values: CDR1 SGDLS, CDR2 YYNGEE. The record originates from a study of blood T cell repertoires in COVID-19. As for the study in general: There were acute and convalescent COVID-19 samples, and they came from the United States, Italy and Spain. Sample material is recorded as cDNA or gDNA derived from T cells, B-cell-depleted T cells, or PBMCs.

Per the authors' pipeline: Reference gene primer amplification yielded estimated nucleated cell counts. Clones were read by immunoSEQ multiplex PCR, and TCRdb kept only the in-frame ones, dropping some. That table furnishes V, J and clone size, whereas the DNA furnished D and trimming. This sample has roughly 64,000 clones; roughly 76% occur once, and the top ten carry around 5.3%. The V gene is TRBV9, the J gene TRBJ2-7; 9 bases line up with TRBD1. Source material: peripheral blood. The origin of this receptor is a human donor in a cohort sampled during active COVID-19. For the CDR3, the DNA is TGTGCCAGCAGCGTAGGACAGGGGGGGACCTACGAGCAGTACTTC. It yields the protein CASSVGQGGTYEQYF.